These T cell receptor beta chains were read from a single sample in a study of shared clonotypes between healthy human individuals. Measured with immunoSEQ multiplex PCR; TCRdb has only the in-frame clones, and not every one. Among some 500,000 clones listed, more than 95% were seen once. Input material: naive CD4+ T cells sorted from blood. These receptors all stem from a woman aged 30 to 39 in good health. Both conserved end residues are part of each CDR3. Fields, in order: V gene, D gene, J gene, clone size, CDR3 DNA, CDR3 protein. D genes are given only for firm matches. The listing skips clone size in some rows; elsewhere it reads once, few, many or a size class.

TRBV18	TRBD2	TRBJ2-7	NA	TGTGCCAGCTCCGGGACTAGCGACACCTACGAGCAGTACTTC	CASSGTSDTYEQYF
TRBV29-1	NA	TRBJ2-3	NA	TGCAGCGCCAGAATAGGGCAGCGCGCAGATACGCAGTATTTT	CSARIGQRADTQYF
TRBV5-4	NA	TRBJ1-2	NA	TGTGCCAGCAGCTTGGCAGCCCCATATGGCTACACCTTC	CASSLAAPYGYTF
TRBV5-4	TRBD2	TRBJ2-7	once	TGTGCCAGCAGCGGCGGGACTACCTCATCCTACGAGCAGTACTTC	CASSGGTTSSYEQYF
TRBV6-6	NA	TRBJ2-7	NA	TGTGCCAGCAGTCGTCTGGCCGCTTACGAGCAGTACTTC	CASSRLAAYEQYF
TRBV6-4	NA	TRBJ2-4	NA	TGTGCCAGCAAAGACCTCGTGCCTGGGGACATTCAGTACTTC	CASKDLVPGDIQYF
TRBV28	NA	TRBJ1-5	NA	TGTGCCAGCAGGACGCAGATCAATCAGCCCCAGCATTTT	CASRTQINQPQHF
TRBV11-1	NA	TRBJ2-1	NA	TGTGCCAGCGAGCAATCGGCGGGATCTGCTACCTACAATGAGCAGTTCTTC	CASEQSAGSATYNEQFF
TRBV27	NA	TRBJ1-1	NA	TGTGCCAGCACCTCTTCTCTCGGGGGAACCAACACTGAAGCTTTCTTT	CASTSSLGGTNTEAFF
TRBV29-1	NA	TRBJ2-3	NA	TGCAGCGTTGGGCGCCGGACAGCCACAGATACGCAGTATTTT	CSVGRRTATDTQYF
TRBV21-1	NA	TRBJ2-7	NA	TGTGCCAGCAGCAAAGAGGGACAGGTCTACGAGCAGTACTTC	CASSKEGQVYEQYF
TRBV27	NA	TRBJ2-3	NA	TGTGCCAGCAGTTTAAGTTTGGCGGACTACACAGATACGCAGTATTTT	CASSLSLADYTDTQYF
TRBV18	NA	TRBJ2-7	NA	TGTGCCAGCTCACCAGGAGAGGGCCTTACCTACGAGCAGTACTTC	CASSPGEGLTYEQYF
TRBV28	NA	TRBJ2-7	NA	TGTGCCAGCAGTTTAGGCATAACCTCCTACGAGCAGTACTTC	CASSLGITSYEQYF
TRBV18	TRBD1	TRBJ1-1	NA	TGTGCCAGCTCACCACCTGGGACAGGGGCCACTGAAGCTTTCTTT	CASSPPGTGATEAFF
TRBV10-1	TRBD1	TRBJ1-1	NA	TGCGCCAGCAGTTCGGGACAGGGGAACACTGAAGCTTTCTTT	CASSSGQGNTEAFF
TRBV6-1	NA	TRBJ1-1	NA	TGTGCCAGCAGTGATCCACACAACGGGGACACTGAAGCTTTCTTT	CASSDPHNGDTEAFF
TRBV2	NA	TRBJ2-1	NA	TGTGCCAGCAGTGCGAAAGGGCAGGGCTCCTACAATGAGCAGTTCTTC	CASSAKGQGSYNEQFF
TRBV9	TRBD1	TRBJ1-5	NA	TGTGCCAGCAGCGCCTACACGGGACAGGGGTTCCCGGGCAATCAGCCCCAGCATTTT	CASSAYTGQGFPGNQPQHF
TRBV19	NA	TRBJ1-6	once	TGTGCCAGTAGTAGGTCGAAGAGCAATTCACCCCTCCACTTT	CASSRSKSNSPLHF
TRBV19	TRBD2	TRBJ2-5	NA	TGTGCCAGTAGTATTCGTGGGACTAGCGGGAGTCAGACCCAGTACTTC	CASSIRGTSGSQTQYF
TRBV28	NA	TRBJ1-4	NA	TGTGCCAGCAGTCCCCCAGGTGCAACTAATGAAAAACTGTTTTTT	CASSPPGATNEKLFF
TRBV19	NA	TRBJ2-3	NA	TGTGCCAGTAGTATAGTTCGGTCTAAACGCACAGATACGCAGTATTTT	CASSIVRSKRTDTQYF
TRBV7-2	NA	TRBJ2-1	NA	TGTGCCAGCAGCCCGGACAGCTCCTACAATGAGCAGTTCTTC	CASSPDSSYNEQFF
TRBV30	TRBD1	TRBJ1-6	NA	TGTGCCTGGGGATCAAGACAGGGTTGGGCCCTCCACTTT	CAWGSRQGWALHF
TRBV28	NA	TRBJ2-2	NA	TGTGCCAGCAGTCCAACCTGGGCCTTCCTGAACACCGGGGAGCTGTTTTTT	CASSPTWAFLNTGELFF
TRBV18	TRBD1	TRBJ2-7	NA	TGTGCCAGCTCAAGAGGGACAGGGGGAGCGGAGCAGTACTTC	CASSRGTGGAEQYF
TRBV28	NA	TRBJ2-7	NA	TGTGCCAGCAGTACCGAGCCCGGAATCACCCCCCTATCCTACGAGCAGTACTTC	CASSTEPGITPLSYEQYF
TRBV7-9	NA	TRBJ2-1	NA	TGTGCCAGCAGTCAGACAGAGTACAATGAGCAGTTCTTC	CASSQTEYNEQFF
TRBV29-1	NA	TRBJ1-1	NA	TGCAGCGTTGAAAAGTCTGGGGCGGAGGACACTGAAGCTTTCTTT	CSVEKSGAEDTEAFF
TRBV5-1	NA	TRBJ2-7	NA	TGCGCCAGCAGCTTGATTCCTCGAATAGGATCCGAGCAGTACTTC	CASSLIPRIGSEQYF
TRBV2	TRBD1	TRBJ2-7	NA	TGTGCCAGCAGTTGGGCCTCGACAGGGGTCCCCTACGAGCAGTACTTC	CASSWASTGVPYEQYF
TRBV7-9	NA	TRBJ1-4	NA	TGTGCCAGCAGCTTAGCGGGGGTGAATGAAAAACTGTTTTTT	CASSLAGVNEKLFF
TRBV2	NA	TRBJ2-3	once	TGTGCCAGCAGTACGGAGGGGTTGTGGGATACGCAGTATTTT	CASSTEGLWDTQYF
TRBV30	NA	TRBJ2-7	NA	TGTGCCTGGAGTGGGGGGACCCCGCTCTACGAGCAGTACTTC	CAWSGGTPLYEQYF
TRBV5-1	NA	TRBJ1-5	NA	TGCGCCAGCAGCTTGGGGGGATATAGCAATCAGCCCCAGCATTTT	CASSLGGYSNQPQHF
TRBV4-1	NA	TRBJ1-2	NA	TGCGCCAGCAGCCGAACCGCGGAAGTGGGTGGCTACACCTTC	CASSRTAEVGGYTF
TRBV11-1	TRBD2	TRBJ2-1	NA	TGTGCCAGCAGCCGATGGACTAGCGGGAGGGCCTACAATGAGCAGTTCTTC	CASSRWTSGRAYNEQFF
TRBV6-5	NA	TRBJ1-4	NA	TGTGCCAGCAGTTACTCATGGGGGCATGGCGAAAAACTGTTTTTT	CASSYSWGHGEKLFF
TRBV6-5	NA	TRBJ2-1	NA	TGTGCCAGCAGTTATCAGGAGCCTCCCTACAATGAGCAGTTCTTC	CASSYQEPPYNEQFF
TRBV2	TRBD1	TRBJ2-7	NA	TGTGCCAGCAGTAAAAAGACCGGGACAGGGGATATCGAGCAGTACTTC	CASSKKTGTGDIEQYF
TRBV28	NA	TRBJ2-1	NA	TGTGCCAGCAGTTTTTCGACAGAGGGCTATGAGCAGTTCTTC	CASSFSTEGYEQFF
TRBV14	TRBD1	TRBJ1-4	NA	TGTGCCAGCAGCGGACAGGGGTATAATGAAAAACTGTTTTTT	CASSGQGYNEKLFF
TRBV27	TRBD2	TRBJ2-3	NA	TGTGCCAGCAGTTTACGGACTAGCCCTAGCACAGATACGCAGTATTTT	CASSLRTSPSTDTQYF